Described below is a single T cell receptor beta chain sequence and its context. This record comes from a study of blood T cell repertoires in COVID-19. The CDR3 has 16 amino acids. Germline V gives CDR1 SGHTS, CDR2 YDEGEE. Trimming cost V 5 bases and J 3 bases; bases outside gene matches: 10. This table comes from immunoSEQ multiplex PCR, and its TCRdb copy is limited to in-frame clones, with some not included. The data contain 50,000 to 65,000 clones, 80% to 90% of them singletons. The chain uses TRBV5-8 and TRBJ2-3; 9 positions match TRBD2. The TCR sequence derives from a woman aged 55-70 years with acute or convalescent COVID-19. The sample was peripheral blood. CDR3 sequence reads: CASRPAPSGNTDTQYF. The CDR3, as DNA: TGTGCCAGCAGACCAGCCCCTAGCGGGAATACAGATACGCAGTATTTT.